The 11 T cell receptor beta chains below all came from one sample that was sequenced in a study of human T cells and chemical hapten exposure. TCRdb independently ran MiXCR on the RACE reads; one entry per CDR3 protein. The table shows about 140,000 distinct CDR3 sequences, with 12% occurring only once. Time point noted: patch test 2, 6 weeks after DPC sensitization. Treatment noted: therapeutic diphenylcyclopropenone sensitization with weekly scalp DPC. Specimen: whole blood, collected in connection with sensitization to the hapten diphenylcyclopropenone (DPC). The receptors originated from a woman aged 45 to 65 with alopecia areata. Some clones in this sample may be carry-over from other donors' samples.

This clonotype was counted only a few times. The chain couples TRBV6-1 to TRBJ2-1; D unresolved. The CDR3 covers 15 residues. Germline CDR1 is MNHNS and CDR2 is SASEGT. Trimming took 6 bases from V and 1 from J, leaving 13 bases between them. CDR3 region: CASRQAGRSYNEQFF. The DNA of the CDR3 is TGTGCCAGCAGGCAGGCTGGGCGGTCCTACAATGAGCAGTTCTTC.

Many counts were recorded for this clonotype. This chain connects TRBV12-5 to TRBJ2-5, with a weak D call TRBD1 (7 bases). V lost 3 bases to trimming and J lost 5 bases, with 13 bases between them. CDR1 and CDR2 (germline): LGHNT, FRNRAP. The CDR3 spans 14 residues. The CDR3 here is CASGLMAGQETQYF. As DNA, the CDR3 is TGTGCTAGTGGTTTAATGGCGGGACAGGAGACCCAGTACTTC. The full variable domain, completed using reference TRBV12-5 and TRBJ2-5, is DARVTQTPRHKVTEMGQEVTMRCQPILGHNTVFWYRQTMMQGLELLAYFRNRAPLDDSGMPKDRFSAEMPDATLATLKIQPSEPRDSAVYFCASGLMAGQETQYFGPGTRLLVL.

This clonotype has a handful of counts. The chain carries TRBV3-1 and TRBJ1-6; D perhaps matches TRBD1 (5 bases). Between the trimmed V and J ends, which lost 1 base and 10 bases, there was a span of 11 bases. This CDR3 contains 14 residues. CDR1 is LGHDT and CDR2 is YNNKEL in the germline V gene (reference sequence). The CDR3 loop is CASSQGGIGSPLHF. The DNA for the CDR3 is TGTGCCAGCAGCCAAGGGGGGATCGGCTCACCCCTCCACTTT. Full variable domain (outside the CDR3, taken from reference TRBV3-1 and TRBJ1-6): DTAVSQTPKYLVTQMGNDKSIKCEQNLGHDTMYWYKQDSKKFLKIMFSYNNKELIINETVPNRFSPKSPDKAHLNLHINSLELGDSAVYFCASSQGGIGSPLHFGNGTRLTVT.

In its sample, this clonotype was seen many times. CDR3: CATSDLPLGQTDTQYF. CDR3 in DNA: TGTGCCACCAGTGATTTGCCTTTGGGGCAGACAGATACGCAGTATTTT. This chain joins TRBV24-1 and TRBJ2-3, with D perhaps matching TRBD1 (5 bases). This CDR3 has 16 residues. CDR1 is KGHDR and CDR2 is SFDVKD in the germline V gene. V was clipped by 0 bases and J by 3 bases, with 12 bases between them.

V and J are TRBV19 and TRBJ2-3; D not resolved. The CDR3 extends over 15 amino acids. Germline CDR1 and CDR2: LNHDA and SQIVND (reference sequence). Trimming pared 6 bases from V and 6 bases from J, leaving 19 bases between. The CDR3 sequence is CASRSPLGSHDTQYF. The CDR3 region has the DNA TGTGCCAGTAGAAGTCCCCTTGGCTCGCATGATACGCAGTATTTT.

This clonotype was counted only a few times. One end of the junction fails to match germline, which may point to a read error. This rearrangement joins TRBV7-7 to TRBJ2-5; 10 bases fit TRBD2. Germline V gives CDR1 SSHAT, CDR2 FNYEAQ (reference sequence). The CDR3 spans 15 residues. The CDR3 DNA reads as TGTGCTAGCAGCTTAGGACTAGCGGACCAAGAGACCCAGTACTTC. Protein: CASSLGLADQETQYF.

A few counts support this clonotype. The chain carries TRBV28 and TRBJ1-5; D is uncertain. V lost 2 bases and J 2 bases, leaving 7 bases between the germline ends. The germline CDR1 and CDR2 sequences are MDHEN and SYDVKM. The CDR3 spans 14 residues. CDR3 in DNA: TGTGCCAGCAGTTTAGATCCCCGCAATCAGCCCCAGCATTTT. This translates into CASSLDPRNQPQHF.

The genes are TRBV29-1 and TRBJ2-3; 16 bases match TRBD2. Germline V CDR1 and CDR2: SQVTM, ANQGSEA. V was pared by 3 bases and J by 5 bases, with 8 bases of the junction left unmatched. CDR3 length equals 17 residues. CDR3 nucleotide sequence: TGCAGCGTTGACGTGGGACTAGCGGGAGGGTTCAGAGATACGCAGTATTTT. It is translated as CSVDVGLAGGFRDTQYF.

This sequence joins TRBV2 and TRBJ2-3, with 8 nucleotides matching TRBD1. V lost 7 bases and J lost 3; bases outside the gene matches: 18. The germline gives CDR1 SNHLY, CDR2 FYNNEI. CDR3 length equals 18 residues. The CDR3 reads CASTSSKPGQVYTDTQYF. The DNA of the CDR3 is TGTGCCAGCACTTCTAGTAAACCGGGACAGGTGTATACAGATACGCAGTATTTT.

The rearrangement joins TRBV6-2 or TRBV6-3 to TRBJ1-5, with 10 positions matching TRBD1. CDR1 and CDR2 from the germline V gene are MNHEY and SVGEGT. The CDR3 runs 17 residues. V dropped 6 bases and J dropped 6; count of bases not matched to a gene: 14. The DNA for the CDR3 is TGTGCCAGCAGCCCCGGGACAGGGGTTCCGTATGGTCAGCCCCAGCATTTT. As protein: CASSPGTGVPYGQPQHF.

The sample holds many counts of this clonotype. This chain joins TRBV28 and TRBJ2-5; 8 positions agree with TRBD1. CDR3 length equals 12 residues. The V and J ends lost 4 bases and 5 bases, in that order; junction bases with no gene match: 0. In germline, CDR1 is MDHEN, CDR2 SYDVKM. The CDR3 DNA reads TGTGCCAGCAGTTCAGGGGGCGAGACCCAGTACTTC. Protein: CASSSGGETQYF. Together with reference TRBV28 and TRBJ2-5, the CDR3 gives the full variable domain: DVKVTQSSRYLVKRTGEKVFLECVQDMDHENMFWYRQDPGLGLRLIYFSYDVKMKEKGDIPEGYSVSREKKERFSLILESASTNQTSMYLCASSSGGETQYFGPGTRLLVL.